Below are 28 T cell receptor beta chains sequenced from a single sample in a study of blood T cell repertoires in COVID-19. Method: immunoSEQ multiplex PCR; TCRdb's copy keeps in-frame clones and lacks some. The table records about 400,000 clones, roughly 86% of them present only once. The sample comprised peripheral blood. These receptors all stem from a human donor in a cohort sampled during active COVID-19.

The rearrangement joins TRBV2 to TRBJ2-1; 11 bases agree with TRBD2. J lost 0 bases, V lost 8 bases, and 9 bases had no gene match. CDR1 and CDR2 from the germline V gene are SNHLY and FYNNEI. The CDR3 length is 17 residues. CDR3 in amino acids: CASSGGTSGSSYNEQFF. CDR3 nucleotides: TGTGCCAGCTCGGGCGGGACTAGCGGCAGCTCCTACAATGAGCAGTTCTTC.

V and J are TRBV9 and TRBJ1-6, with 8 bases identical to TRBD1. The CDR3 is made up of 18 amino acids. V lost 0 bases, J lost 5 bases, and 10 bases stayed unmatched. From germline, CDR1 is SGDLS and CDR2 YYNGEE. DNA for the CDR3: TGTGCCAGCAGCGTAGCTCCTACCGGGACAGGCGATAATTCACCCCTCCACTTT. Translating it yields CASSVAPTGTGDNSPLHF.

This chain connects TRBV7-9 to TRBJ1-1; 9 nucleotides align to TRBD1. V shed 4 bases and J 4 bases; nucleotides not matched to a gene: 16. The CDR3 loop spans 18 amino acids. Germline V gene sequence: CDR1 SEHNR, CDR2 FQNEAQ (reference sequence). The CDR3 nucleotides are TGTGCCAGCAGCTCAAAGCTTACAGGGGGCTGGGGCGGCACTGAAGCTTTCTTT. Its protein product is CASSSKLTGGWGGTEAFF.

V and J are TRBV7-2 and TRBJ2-2, with 9 bases identical to TRBD2. The CDR3 extends over 15 amino acids. The V segment lost 1 base and the J segment 3 bases; nucleotides outside the gene matches: 0. Germline values: CDR1 SGHTA, CDR2 FQGNSA. CDR3 residues: CASSLVAGDTGELFF. The CDR3 DNA follows: TGTGCCAGCAGCTTAGTAGCGGGAGACACCGGGGAGCTGTTTTTT.

On this clone: The same CDR3 also results from other DNA sequences found in this sample. J is TRBJ2-7 and V is TRBV5-1; no reliable D call. Germline V CDR1 and CDR2: SGHRS, YFSETQ. V lost 0 bases and J lost 2, with 6 bases in between. This CDR3 is 13 amino acids long. The CDR3 DNA reads as TGCGCCAGCAGCTTGGACGGTACCTACGAGCAGTACTTC. The encoded protein is CASSLDGTYEQYF.

This sequence joins TRBV5-5 and TRBJ1-2; unclear D gene. The V end was cut by 4 bases, the J end by 4 bases, with 8 bases between. The CDR3 is 12 amino acids. CDR1 is SGHKS and CDR2 is YYEKEE in the germline V gene (reference sequence). CDR3 bases: TGTGCCAGCAGCCCAGAGCGCTATGGCTACACCTTC. It codes for CASSPERYGYTF.

A note on this clone: Other nucleotide sequences from this sample produce the same CDR3. J is TRBJ2-2 and V is TRBV7-3; D gene ambiguous. This CDR3 is built from 14 residues. The V end was cut by 2 bases, the J end by 6 bases, with 10 bases between. Germline V gene data show CDR1 as SGHTA and CDR2 as FQGTGA. CDR3 in DNA: TGTGCCAGCAGCTTATCCCTCGCGGCCGGGGAGCTGTTTTTT. Protein: CASSLSLAAGELFF. The entire variable domain, with the rest obtained from reference TRBV7-3 and TRBJ2-2, is as follows: GAGVSQTPSNKVTEKGKYVELRCDPISGHTALYWYRQSLGQGPEFLIYFQGTGAADDSGLPNDRFFAVRPEGSVSTLKIQRTERGDSAVYLCASSLSLAAGELFFGEGSRLTVL.

The chain is built from TRBV27 and TRBJ1-1; 9 nucleotides align to TRBD1. Trimming removed 6 bases from V and 12 bases from J; junction bases left unmatched: 11. The germline CDR1 and CDR2 sequences are MNHEY and SMNVEV (reference sequence). The CDR3 runs to 13 residues. The CDR3 DNA is TGTGCCAGCAGCCGATATCCGGGACAGGGTCCTTTCTTT. Its protein product is CASSRYPGQGPFF.

This chain connects TRBV7-9 to TRBJ1-1; no definite D call. Per the germline V gene, CDR1 is SEHNR and CDR2 is FQNEAQ (reference sequence). The CDR3 has 17 residues. V gave up 1 base and J gave up 0 bases, with 15 bases separating them. CDR3 in DNA: TGTGCCAGCAGCTTAGTAATGTGGGCGCCAATGAACACTGAAGCTTTCTTT. Its translation: CASSLVMWAPMNTEAFF.

In this sample, this clone turned up a few times. The chain is built from TRBV6-5 and TRBJ2-7; TRBD1 agrees at 9 bases. Germline trimming cut 6 bases from V and 4 bases from J; bases unmatched to any gene: 7. In germline, CDR1 is MNHEY, CDR2 SVGAGI. The CDR3 is made up of 14 amino acids. The CDR3 sequence: CASSGQGLGYEQYF. The CDR3, as DNA: TGTGCCAGCAGCGGACAGGGGTTAGGGTACGAGCAGTACTTC.

The V call is TRBV7-2, the J call TRBJ2-7, with 7 nucleotides matching TRBD2. Trimming removed 3 bases from V and 2 bases from J; junction bases left unmatched: 10. The CDR3 is made up of 16 amino acids. Germline V CDR1 and CDR2: SGHTA, FQGNSA. The CDR3 sequence is CASSFGETSFPYEQYF. Written as DNA, the CDR3 is TGTGCCAGCAGCTTTGGGGAGACTAGCTTCCCCTACGAGCAGTACTTC.

Concerning this clone itself: The same CDR3 arises from other DNA sequences in this sample as well. The rearrangement joins TRBV6-5 to TRBJ2-7; D is ambiguous. The length of the CDR3 is 11 residues. Germline CDR1 and CDR2: MNHEY and SVGAGI. The V and J ends lost 0 bases and 6 bases respectively, with 3 bases between them. CDR3 DNA: TGTGCCAGCAGTTACTCCGGCGAGCAGTACTTC. Translating it yields CASSYSGEQYF.

The V gene is TRBV3-1 (or the pseudogene TRBV3-2), the J gene TRBJ2-3, with 8 bases matching TRBD2. This CDR3 has 14 amino acids. From germline, CDR1 is LGHDT and CDR2 YNNKEL (reference sequence). With V trimmed by 4 bases and J by 4 bases, 4 bases remained unmatched. CDR3 DNA sequence: TGTGCCAGCAGCCTCTTCGGGGGGGCAGATACGCAGTATTTT. Translated: CASSLFGGADTQYF.

This clone was seen a handful of times. Here the CDR3 reads CASSLRRTSGVAYEQYF. The DNA of the CDR3 is TGTGCCAGCAGTTTAAGGAGGACTAGCGGGGTGGCCTACGAGCAGTACTTC. The chain links TRBV28 to TRBJ2-7; 12 nucleotides align to TRBD2. CDR1 and CDR2 from the germline V gene are MDHEN and SYDVKM. The length of the CDR3 is 17 residues. V dropped 2 bases and J dropped 2; count of bases not matched to a gene: 7.

The chain employs TRBV7-8 and TRBJ1-1; tentative D call: TRBD1 (6 bases). This CDR3 spans 15 amino acids. Trimming took 6 bases from V and 1 from J, leaving 15 bases between them. Germline values: CDR1 SGHVS, CDR2 FQNEAQ. The CDR3 reads CASRGAAGANTEAFF. The CDR3 DNA follows: TGTGCCAGCAGGGGGGCGGCAGGGGCGAACACTGAAGCTTTCTTT.

This clone has only one observation. The CDR3, as DNA: TGTGCCAGCTCACCGTTTCAGGACAGGCGTACCGGGGAGCTGTTTTTT. This gives the protein CASSPFQDRRTGELFF. The genes are TRBV18 and TRBJ2-2; the match to TRBD1 covers 7 bases. V lost 3 bases and J lost 5; bases outside the gene matches: 9. The CDR3 consists of 16 residues. Germline lookup yields CDR1 KGHSH and CDR2 LQKENI. The whole variable domain, filled in from reference TRBV18 and TRBJ2-2, reads NAGVMQNPRHLVRRRGQEARLRCSPMKGHSHVYWYRQLPEEGLKFMVYLQKENIIDESGMPKERFSAEFPKEGPSILRIQQVVRGDSAAYFCASSPFQDRRTGELFFGEGSRLTVL.

J is TRBJ2-2 and V is TRBV11-3; D is unresolved. Between the trimmed V and J ends, which lost 5 bases and 1 base, there was a span of 11 bases. CDR3 size: 15 residues. Germline V gene sequence: CDR1 SGHNT, CDR2 YENEEA. The CDR3 protein is CASSASRRNTGELFF. The CDR3 region has the DNA TGTGCCAGCAGCGCATCCCGCAGGAACACCGGGGAGCTGTTTTTT.

As DNA, the CDR3 is TGTGCCAGCAACAAGGTAGCGGTGGGGGCAGATACGCAGTATTTT. It is translated as CASNKVAVGADTQYF. The V and J genes are TRBV2 and TRBJ2-3, with D possibly TRBD2 on 6 matching bases. The V gene's germline CDR1 is SNHLY and CDR2 FYNNEI. The ends were cut back, 7 bases at V and 4 bases at J, with 18 bases in the middle. This CDR3 has 15 residues.

The rearrangement joins TRBV18 to TRBJ2-2; D is ambiguous. This CDR3 comprises 16 residues. Germline lookup yields CDR1 KGHSH and CDR2 LQKENI. With 6 bases removed from V and 0 bases from J, the gap between germline ends came to 14 bases. CDR3 in DNA: TGTGCCAGCTCTCCCTTCGTACTCTCGAACACCGGGGAGCTGTTTTTT. Its translation: CASSPFVLSNTGELFF.

This sequence joins TRBV18 and TRBJ2-7; D is uncertain. V dropped 3 bases and J dropped 5 bases, with 11 bases sitting between them. The CDR3 loop spans 13 amino acids. Germline CDR1 and CDR2: KGHSH and LQKENI. The CDR3 is CASSPELLHEQYF. The CDR3 region has the DNA TGTGCCAGCTCACCGGAGTTGCTTCACGAGCAGTACTTC.

The chain carries TRBV3-1 (or the pseudogene TRBV3-2) and TRBJ2-5; 16 bases fit TRBD2. In germline, CDR1 is LGHDT, CDR2 YNNKEL (reference sequence). The junction had 7 bases not matched to a gene; V was cut back by 4 bases and J by 5 bases. The CDR3 spans 17 residues. DNA for the CDR3: TGTGCCAGCAGCCCCGGGACTAGCGGGGGGGCCCTTGAGACCCAGTACTTC. The encoded protein is CASSPGTSGGALETQYF.

The CDR3 is CASSSVRVAGVYEQYF. Written as DNA, the CDR3 is TGTGCCAGCAGCTCCGTCCGGGTAGCGGGAGTTTACGAGCAGTACTTC. This sequence joins TRBV27 and TRBJ2-7; 9 nucleotides line up with TRBD2. Germline V CDR1 and CDR2: MNHEY, SMNVEV (reference sequence). The ends lost 6 bases at V and 4 bases at J; junction bases unmatched: 13. CDR3 length equals 16 residues.

The rearrangement uses TRBV5-8 and TRBJ2-5; TRBD2 might be the D (6 bases). Germline V CDR1 and CDR2: SGHTS, YDEGEE. Trimming took 4 bases from V and 6 from J, leaving 19 bases between them. This CDR3 region has 15 residues. The CDR3 DNA follows: TGTGCCAGCAGCCCCGGGACTGGGCCTTTTCAGACCCAGTACTTC. The encoded protein is CASSPGTGPFQTQYF.

This chain connects TRBV5-6 to TRBJ2-1, with D maybe TRBD1 (5 bases). Germline CDR1 is SGHDT and CDR2 is YYEEEE. CDR3 size: 14 residues. V dropped 0 bases and J dropped 4 bases, with 8 bases sitting between them. The CDR3 DNA sequence: TGTGCCAGCAGCTTGGGACAGAAGTACAATGAGCAGTTCTTC. It translates to CASSLGQKYNEQFF.

V and J are TRBV27 and TRBJ1-1, with a weak D call TRBD1 (5 bases). CDR1 is MNHEY, CDR2 SMNVEV, per germline (reference sequence). The CDR3 extends over 14 amino acids. Trimming took 5 bases from V and 7 from J, leaving 17 bases between them. For the CDR3, the DNA is TGTGCCAGCAGTCCTTCAGGGCCTACAGGTGAAGCTTTCTTT. Translation gives CASSPSGPTGEAFF.

The chain has TRBV6-2 or TRBV6-3 and TRBJ2-7; no reliable D call. The V end lost 0 bases, the J end lost 2 bases, and 8 bases lay between the germline ends. CDR1 and CDR2 from the germline V gene are MNHEY and SVGEGT. CDR3 length: 14 residues. This chain's CDR3 is CASSYSKWPYEQYF. CDR3 DNA: TGTGCCAGCAGTTACTCGAAGTGGCCCTACGAGCAGTACTTC.

This chain joins TRBV5-4 and TRBJ2-5; TRBD1 aligns across 7 bases. V was clipped by 4 bases and J by 4 bases; unmatched bases: 4. This CDR3 is built from 13 residues. Looked up from germline, CDR1 is SGHNT and CDR2 is YYREEE (reference sequence). The CDR3 DNA sequence: TGTGCCAGCAGCAACAGGGGACCAGAGACCCAGTACTTC. Translating it yields CASSNRGPETQYF.

The genes are TRBV5-5 and TRBJ2-1; TRBD2 aligns across 10 bases. The J segment lost 4 bases and the V segment lost 7 bases, leaving 11 bases of the junction unmatched. The CDR3 has 16 amino acids. Looked up from germline, CDR1 is SGHKS and CDR2 is YYEKEE (reference sequence). The CDR3, as DNA: TGTGCCAGCGAGGAGGATAGCGGGAGGCTTTACAATGAGCAGTTCTTC. This sequence encodes CASEEDSGRLYNEQFF.